Reported below is one T cell receptor (beta chain). This clonotype was observed at least ten times. No cognate antigen has been identified for it. No clone much larger than this one lies a single base away; base qualities are absent. Based on the germline V gene, the CDR1 and CDR2 sequences are SNHLY and FYNNEI. Measured from the cysteine to the phenylalanine, the CDR3 is 15 residues long. Only the CDR3 region is kept as DNA, spanning 45 bases read in frame from base 1. V and J are trimmed by 1 base and 8 bases, and the gene matches miss 8 bases of the junction. This sample is part of a study of prognosis after radiotherapy for stage I lung cancer (dated by TCRdb to the early 2020s). Looking at the study overall: Fewer than 20 stage I NSCLC patients were enrolled in Nanjing, China, between 2018 and January 2019. Image-guided IMRT or VMAT was used to deliver SBRT in 3 to 5 fractions at a biologically effective dose of at least 100 Gy. In every patient, SBRT was given without any concurrent therapy. Tumor histology was squamous cell carcinoma in seven patients and adenocarcinoma in roughly 12. A total of around 40 blood samples from approximately 19 patients were sequenced, with one sample obtained before and one obtained after SBRT for each patient. This study profiled peripheral blood TCR beta repertoires from stage I NSCLC patients before and after stereotactic body radiotherapy and linked the repertoires to distant failure. Newly diagnosed primary stage I lung tumors occurred in approximately 14 patients, and oligometastatic NSCLC after surgical resection of the primary tumor occurred in a few. The cohort comprised under 15 men and a handful of women with a median age of approximately 70 years, ranging from about 53 to 84 years. Distant metastases were developed by four of the 19 patients after SBRT, at a median of 7 months, whereas no significant progression was observed in the other 15 patients. Every patient was deemed medically inoperable, roughly eleven because of comorbidities and 7 because they refused surgery. Overall study outcomes, separate from this receptor: Tumor specificity of expanded TCR clones was not determined. All reported P values were unadjusted for multiple comparisons. Post-SBRT Shannon entropy and its change from baseline were lower in patients who developed distant metastases; baseline Shannon entropy was not associated with metastases. After SBRT, the count of unique TCR clones dropped from a median of roughly 10,000 beforehand to roughly 7,100 afterward (Wilcoxon paired P=0.011). The small cohort and short follow-up limited the study, so independent validation of the findings is needed. Differences by metastasis status were reportedly seen in TRBV and TRBJ usage frequencies, involving two V genes at baseline and, after SBRT, under 10 V genes and two J genes.

A history of other malignancies or of prior chemotherapy or radiotherapy was absent in all patients, and node-negative disease was shown on CT and PET/CT in all patients. At each of two time points, approximately 5.9 milliliters of peripheral venous blood were collected into EDTA tubes. PBMCs were isolated by Ficoll-Paque Plus density-gradient centrifugation. Samples were stored at -80°C immediately after collection until analysis. The TCR beta CDR3 region was amplified from genomic DNA by two rounds of multiplex PCR. The first PCR round used primers specific to each TRBV and TRBJ gene, with sequences filed in Chinese patent CN105087789A. Universal primers were used in the second PCR round. The Roche High Pure PCR Template Preparation Kit was used to extract genomic DNA from frozen PBMCs. Paired-end sequencing with 151 bp reads was performed on the libraries using an Illumina HiSeq 3000. The authors processed their data as follows. CutAdapt was used to remove raw reads lacking the multiplex PCR primer sequences. High-quality paired reads were merged into contigs with PEAR. By alignment to reference sequences, MiXCR assigned TRB V, D and J gene segments to each contig. To remove sequencing errors, CDR3 sequences were clustered according to base quality and sequence similarity. Shannon entropy, normalized by the natural log of the productive TCR sequence number, served as the measure of diversity. To get clonality, Shannon entropy was divided by the natural log of the number of unique clonotypes, and that result was subtracted from one. Progression-free survival cut-offs for repertoire metrics were chosen using the Youden index of ROC curves, with analyses run in R 3.5.3. TCRdb took the public reads, trimmed them with fastp at Q25, ran MiXCR for clone calling and kept in-frame beta chains. Rows with one shared CDR3 protein collapse into an entry with the most common genes and DNA. The V and J calls were determined by TCRdb, not by the authors. Counted in this sample were 50,000 or so distinct CDR3 sequences; roughly 35% of them appeared once. 8% to 9.5% of the sample lies in the top ten.

The sample here was PBMCs, taken before or after stereotactic body radiation therapy (not recorded which). The sequence came from a donor older than 45 with non-small cell lung cancer. Rearrangement joined TRBV2 to TRBJ1-2, with TRBD1 matching 9 junction bases. The sequence in DNA is TGTGCCAGCAGTGAAGGGCCCGGGACAGGGTTCGGCTACACCTTC. Its coded protein is CASSEGPGTGFGYTF.